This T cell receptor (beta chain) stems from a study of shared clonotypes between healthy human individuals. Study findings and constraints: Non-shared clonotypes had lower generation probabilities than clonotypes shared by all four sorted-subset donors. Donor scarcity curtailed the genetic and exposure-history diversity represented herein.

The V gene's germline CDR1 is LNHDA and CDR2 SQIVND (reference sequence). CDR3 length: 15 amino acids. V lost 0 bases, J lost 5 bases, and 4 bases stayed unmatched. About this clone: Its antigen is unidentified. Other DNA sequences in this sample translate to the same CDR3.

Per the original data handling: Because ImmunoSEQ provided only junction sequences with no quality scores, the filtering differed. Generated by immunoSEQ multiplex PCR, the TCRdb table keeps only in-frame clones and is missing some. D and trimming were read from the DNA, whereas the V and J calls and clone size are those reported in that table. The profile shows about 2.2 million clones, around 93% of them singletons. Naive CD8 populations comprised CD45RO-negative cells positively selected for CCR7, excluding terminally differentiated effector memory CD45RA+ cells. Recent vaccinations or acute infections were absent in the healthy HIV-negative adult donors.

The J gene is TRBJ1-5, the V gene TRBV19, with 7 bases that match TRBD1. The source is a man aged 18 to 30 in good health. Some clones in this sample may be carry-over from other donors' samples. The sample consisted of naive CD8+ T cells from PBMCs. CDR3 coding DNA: TGTGCCAGTAGTATAGACCGACAGGGCTATCAGCCCCAGCATTTT. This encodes CASSIDRQGYQPQHF.